The 29 T cell receptor beta chains presented below share a single source sample, sequenced in a study of cytomegalovirus exposure and HLA in healthy donors. The repertoire was sequenced with immunoSEQ multiplex PCR; TCRdb's copy has only in-frame clones and lacks some. The table lists around 60,000 clones, about 95% of them singletons. Sequencing was performed on PBMCs. The source is a woman between 18 and 29 years old in good health and CMV-seropositive.

This sequence joins TRBV6-1 and TRBJ2-5; 12 bases are shared with TRBD2. The CDR3 is made up of 15 amino acids. V was clipped by 6 bases and J by 0 bases; unmatched bases: 2. Germline CDR1 reads MNHNS; CDR2 reads SASEGT. The CDR3 bases are TGTGCCAGCAGACTAGCGGGAGGACACCAAGAGACCCAGTACTTC. Amino acids: CASRLAGGHQETQYF.

This chain links TRBV5-4 with TRBJ2-1, with 7 bases fitting TRBD1. Germline V gene lookup returns CDR1 SGHNT and CDR2 YYREEE (reference sequence). The CDR3 has 16 residues. Trimming took 4 bases from V and 4 from J; bases not matched to a gene: 11. The chain's CDR3 is CASSLSDRADYNEQFF. In nucleotides, the CDR3 is TGTGCCAGCAGCCTAAGCGACAGGGCAGATTACAATGAGCAGTTCTTC.

The chain uses TRBV28 and TRBJ2-1, with D perhaps matching TRBD1 (6 bases). CDR3 length: 14 residues. Germline CDR1 MDHEN, CDR2 SYDVKM. V lost 6 bases, J lost 6 bases, and 15 bases lay in between. CDR3 region: CASRLQGLVNEQFF. The CDR3 nucleotides read TGTGCCAGCAGGCTTCAGGGGTTGGTCAATGAGCAGTTCTTC.

V and J are TRBV10-3 and TRBJ2-7, with 8 bases aligning to TRBD1. With 5 bases clipped from V and 5 bases from J, the junction kept 8 bases outside the gene matches. Germline V lookup: CDR1 ENHRY, CDR2 SYGVKD. The CDR3 covers 14 residues. The CDR3 region is CAISSMDRAHEQYF. The CDR3, as DNA: TGTGCCATCAGTAGTATGGACAGGGCCCACGAGCAGTACTTC.

The gene calls are TRBV30 and TRBJ1-2; no reliable D call. This CDR3 spans 12 amino acids. Germline CDR1 and CDR2: GTSNPN and SVGIG (reference sequence). The V gene lost 0 bases and the J gene lost 4 bases, with 6 bases spanning the gap. The DNA for the CDR3 is TGTGCCTGGAGTGTGAGTCTCTATGGCTACACCTTC. Its translation is CAWSVSLYGYTF.

This chain joins TRBV19 and TRBJ2-1, with 13 bases fitting TRBD2. The germline V gene has CDR1 LNHDA and CDR2 SQIVND (reference sequence). The CDR3 length is 16 residues. V gave up 6 bases and J gave up 8 bases; unmatched junction bases: 10. CDR3 amino acids: CASRIWGLAGRDEQFF. CDR3 coding DNA: TGTGCCAGTAGAATATGGGGACTAGCGGGAAGAGATGAGCAGTTCTTC.

This chain joins TRBV19 and TRBJ1-2; D unclear. Trimming removed 7 bases at V and 8 bases at J, with 29 bases between. Germline CDR1 LNHDA, CDR2 SQIVND (reference sequence). The CDR3 runs 17 residues. CDR3 DNA: TGTGCCAGTACCCCTACGCCCCTAGCTCGTACTTCTGGGGGCTACACCTTC. Encoded protein: CASTPTPLARTSGGYTF.

This sequence joins TRBV5-6 and TRBJ2-1; no clear D gene. V was shortened by 0 bases and J by 2 bases, with 12 bases between the two germline ends. CDR3 size: 16 residues. Germline assignment: CDR1 SGHDT and CDR2 YYEEEE. CDR3 in amino acids: CASSLETTYTYNEQFF. The CDR3 DNA reads TGTGCCAGCAGCTTGGAGACAACATACACCTACAATGAGCAGTTCTTC. The full variable domain, rest sourced from reference TRBV5-6 and TRBJ2-1, is DAGVTQSPTHLIKTRGQQVTLRCSPKSGHDTVSWYQQALGQGPQFIFQYYEEEERQRGNFPDRFSGHQFPNYSSELNVNALLLGDSALYLCASSLETTYTYNEQFFGPGTRLTVL.

CDR3 nucleotide sequence: TGTGCCAGCAGTGAGGTACGGGTACGCACAGATACGCAGTATTTT. It is translated as CASSEVRVRTDTQYF. V and J are TRBV6-1 and TRBJ2-3, with unresolved D. V lost 3 bases to trimming and J lost 1 base, with 11 bases between them. This CDR3 contains 15 residues. Germline lookup yields CDR1 MNHNS and CDR2 SASEGT.

V gene TRBV4-2 combines with J gene TRBJ2-2, with a possible D match to TRBD2 (5 bases). Trimming took off 0 bases at V and 5 bases at J, with 16 bases between the two ends. Germline V gene lookup returns CDR1 LGHNA and CDR2 YNFKEQ. The CDR3 is 17 amino acids. CDR3 in amino acids: CASSQEDTRLLTGELFF. The CDR3 DNA follows: TGTGCCAGCAGCCAAGAAGATACTAGACTTCTTACCGGGGAGCTGTTTTTT.

CDR3 protein: CASSYLTSGETQYF. CDR3 nucleotide sequence: TGTGCCAGCAGTTATCTAACTAGCGGGGAGACCCAGTACTTC. The rearrangement joins TRBV6-6 to TRBJ2-5; 9 nucleotides agree with TRBD2. This CDR3 has 14 amino acids. With V trimmed by 3 bases and J by 5 bases, 4 bases remained unmatched. The germline CDR1 and CDR2 sequences are MNHNY and SVGAGI (reference sequence).

The CDR3 DNA follows: TGTGCCAGCAGCTTCGGACTAGAGGATACGCAGTATTTT. As protein: CASSFGLEDTQYF. V gene TRBV7-8 combines with J gene TRBJ2-3, with TRBD2 identical over 7 bases. This CDR3 has 13 amino acids. The ends lost 3 bases at V and 6 bases at J; junction bases unmatched: 3. Germline values: CDR1 SGHVS, CDR2 FQNEAQ.

The V and J genes are TRBV27 and TRBJ2-5; D may be TRBD2 (6 bases). This CDR3 has 14 amino acids. Germline CDR1 MNHEY, CDR2 SMNVEV (reference sequence). The V and J ends lost 5 bases and 3 bases respectively, with 13 bases between them. The CDR3 spells CASSRDLKKETQYF. The CDR3 DNA is TGTGCCAGCAGTAGGGACTTGAAGAAAGAGACCCAGTACTTC.

V is TRBV11-2 and J is TRBJ2-5; 7 positions match TRBD1. The germline gives CDR1 SGHAT, CDR2 FQNNGV. The junction had 5 bases not matched to a gene; V was cut back by 5 bases and J by 5 bases. The CDR3 consists of 13 residues. For the CDR3, the DNA is TGTGCCAGCAGCCCGACAGGGCCGGAGACCCAGTACTTC. It encodes CASSPTGPETQYF. The entire variable domain, with the rest obtained from reference TRBV11-2 and TRBJ2-5, is as follows: EAGVAQSPRYKIIEKRQSVAFWCNPISGHATLYWYQQILGQGPKLLIQFQNNGVVDDSQLPKDRFSAERLKGVDSTLKIQPAKLEDSAVYLCASSPTGPETQYFGPGTRLLVL.

V is TRBV2 and J is TRBJ2-2; 7 bases are a match to TRBD2. CDR1 is SNHLY, CDR2 FYNNEI, per germline. The CDR3 has 15 amino acids. V lost 6 bases and J lost 4; bases outside the gene matches: 8. The CDR3 sequence is CASRGGTTFTGELFF. DNA of the CDR3: TGTGCCAGCAGGGGTGGGACTACCTTCACCGGGGAGCTGTTTTTT.

J is TRBJ2-3 and V is TRBV5-4; D is undetermined. The V end was cut by 2 bases, the J end by 8 bases, with 6 bases between. Germline V CDR1 and CDR2: SGHNT, YYREEE (reference sequence). The CDR3 has 11 amino acids. For the CDR3, the DNA is TGTGCCAGCAGCTTCAAGAGTACGCAGTATTTT. Its protein is CASSFKSTQYF.

The CDR3 here is CASRYSGDRETQYF. CDR3 bases: TGTGCCAGCAGATACAGCGGGGACAGGGAGACCCAGTACTTC. The V call is TRBV6-1, the J call TRBJ2-5, with D tentatively TRBD1 (8 bases). Per germline, CDR1 MNHNS and CDR2 SASEGT. The CDR3 is 14 amino acids. V was clipped by 6 bases and J by 5 bases, with 16 bases between them.

V and J are TRBV7-9 and TRBJ2-7; no firm D call. The V gene's germline CDR1 is SEHNR and CDR2 FQNEAQ (reference sequence). The V and J ends lost 5 bases and 2 bases respectively, with 7 bases between them. The CDR3 extends over 12 amino acids. CDR3 nucleotide sequence: TGTGCCAGCAGCCAACTAACCTACGAGCAGTACTTC. Translated, it gives CASSQLTYEQYF.

A few counts support this clone. The V and J genes are TRBV18 and TRBJ1-6; 7 nucleotides line up with TRBD1. This CDR3 region has 14 residues. Germline V gives CDR1 KGHSH, CDR2 LQKENI. V shed 6 bases, J shed 8 bases, and the junction held 7 bases outside the gene matches. CDR3 nucleotide sequence: TGTGCCAGCTCCCCAACCAGGGGGGATTCACCCCTCCACTTT. Its translation: CASSPTRGDSPLHF.

The V call is TRBV9, the J call TRBJ2-3, with D unclear. Trimming stripped 2 bases from V and 1 base from J, with 11 bases between. This CDR3 region has 15 residues. The germline CDR1 and CDR2 sequences are SGDLS and YYNGEE. In DNA form, the CDR3 reads TGTGCCAGCAGCGTTTCTCCCCGGGGCACAGATACGCAGTATTTT. Amino acid sequence: CASSVSPRGTDTQYF.

J is TRBJ1-5 and V is TRBV11-3; D is possibly TRBD1 (5 bases). V was shortened by 5 bases and J by 2 bases, with 22 bases between the two germline ends. In germline, CDR1 is SGHNT, CDR2 YENEEA. This CDR3 region has 18 residues. CDR3 sequence (DNA): TGTGCCAGCAGCCTTAGGGTCCGGGGGGGAACTTGCAATCAGCCCCAGCATTTT. This gives the protein CASSLRVRGGTCNQPQHF.

The V and J genes are TRBV27 and TRBJ2-2; 10 bases are a match to TRBD2. Unmatched junction bases numbered 7, after V lost 6 bases and J lost 9 bases. CDR1 is MNHEY, CDR2 SMNVEV, per germline (reference sequence). This CDR3 region has 14 residues. In DNA form, the CDR3 reads TGTGCCAGCAGGGGAGCGGGGGGGCCTCGGGAGCTGTTTTTT. Translating it yields CASRGAGGPRELFF.

V usage is TRBV9 and J usage is TRBJ2-1; weak D call: TRBD2 (6 bases). The CDR3 is 15 amino acids. Germline CDR1 is SGDLS and CDR2 is YYNGEE. Trimming took off 4 bases at V and 7 bases at J, with 18 bases between the two ends. This CDR3 reads CASSFGLTEGNEQFF. In DNA, the CDR3 is TGTGCCAGCAGCTTTGGACTAACTGAAGGTAATGAGCAGTTCTTC.

This chain connects TRBV19 to TRBJ2-7; 7 positions agree with TRBD1. Germline V gene data show CDR1 as LNHDA and CDR2 as SQIVND (reference sequence). This CDR3 comprises 14 residues. V was clipped by 3 bases and J by 2 bases; unmatched bases: 4. The CDR3 region is CASSIRTGPYEQYF. For the CDR3, the DNA is TGTGCCAGTAGTATTAGGACAGGTCCCTACGAGCAGTACTTC.

The V and J genes are TRBV29-1 and TRBJ2-3; 9 positions match TRBD1. The junction had 8 bases not matched to a gene; V was cut back by 1 base and J by 3 bases. The CDR3 has 16 residues. The germline V gene encodes CDR1 SQVTM and CDR2 ANQGSEA. In nucleotides, the CDR3 is TGCAGCGTTGAAGTACTCCCCGGGACAGGGACAGATACGCAGTATTTT. This gives the protein CSVEVLPGTGTDTQYF.

The sample holds many counts of this clone. The V and J genes are TRBV7-9 and TRBJ2-7; the D is unclear. The CDR3 runs to 12 residues. Trimming shortened V by 5 bases and J by 4 bases, and 9 bases separated the two germline ends. Per the germline V gene, CDR1 is SEHNR and CDR2 is FQNEAQ (reference sequence). The CDR3 here is CASSPTDYEQYF. The CDR3 DNA is TGTGCCAGCAGCCCTACAGATTACGAGCAGTACTTC.

V is TRBV11-1 and J is TRBJ2-3, with TRBD2 matching 10 bases. This CDR3 has 16 amino acids. The V segment lost 3 bases and the J segment 2 bases; nucleotides outside the gene matches: 5. Germline V lookup: CDR1 SGHAT, CDR2 FQDESV (reference sequence). CDR3 nucleotides: TGTGCCAGCAGCTTTACTAGCGGGGCCGACACAGATACGCAGTATTTT. Its protein product is CASSFTSGADTDTQYF.

This chain links TRBV10-3 with TRBJ1-3; D gene uncertain. Trimming removed 0 bases from V and 0 bases from J, with 9 bases in between. The CDR3 has 16 residues. CDR1 and CDR2 from the germline V gene are ENHRY and SYGVKD. CDR3 bases: TGTGCCATCAGTGAGTCGGTCGTAGTCTCTGGAAACACCATATATTTT. Protein: CAISESVVVSGNTIYF.

This rearrangement joins TRBV7-3 to TRBJ1-5, with TRBD1 identical over 7 bases. The CDR3 loop spans 13 amino acids. From germline, CDR1 is SGHTA and CDR2 FQGTGA. The J segment lost 10 bases and the V segment lost 5 bases, leaving 8 bases of the junction unmatched. CDR3 DNA sequence: TGTGCCAGCAGCCAGACAGGGAGTGGACCCCAGCATTTT. Encoded protein: CASSQTGSGPQHF.